This entry concerns a single T cell receptor (beta chain). The same CDR3 arises from other DNA sequences in this sample as well. The data were taken from a study of shared clonotypes between healthy human individuals. The overall study: Per-donor plates numbered three CD4 naive, three CD4 memory, two CD8 naive and one CD8 memory.

Using immunoSEQ multiplex PCR, the repertoire was profiled, and TCRdb retains in-frame clones only, with some absent. The table shows millions of clones, with about 95% occurring only once. Naive CD8 cells lacked CD45RO, underwent positive selection for CCR7 and left out terminally differentiated effector memory CD45RA+ cells. None of the donors, who were healthy HIV-negative adults, had recently had acute infections or vaccinations. The CDR3 covers 10 residues. Trimming took 4 bases from V and 5 from J, leaving 1 base between them. The germline CDR1 and CDR2 sequences are MGHDK and SYGVNS. The sequence was collected from a man younger than 35 in good health. Sequencing was performed on naive CD8+ T cells sorted from blood. The chain links TRBV25-1 to TRBJ2-3, with D uncertain. The CDR3 is CASSGDTQYF. For the CDR3, the DNA is TGTGCCAGCAGTGGAGATACGCAGTATTTT.